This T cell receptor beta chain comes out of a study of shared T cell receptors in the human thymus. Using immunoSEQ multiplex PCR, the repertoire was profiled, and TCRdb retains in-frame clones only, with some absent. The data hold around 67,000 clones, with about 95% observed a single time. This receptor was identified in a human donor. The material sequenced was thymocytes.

For the CDR3, the DNA is TGTGCCAGTAGTCTCCGGGAGGGGGGATCTGGAAACACCATATATTTT. It is translated as CASSLREGGSGNTIYF. This chain connects TRBV19 to TRBJ1-3, with TRBD1 as a possible D gene (6 bases). V shed 5 bases and J shed 1 base, with 15 bases lying between them. The CDR3 spans 16 residues. Germline V gives CDR1 LNHDA, CDR2 SQIVND (reference sequence).